The sequence of this T cell receptor (beta chain) was determined in a study of blood T cell repertoires in COVID-19. Study overall: Both acute and convalescent COVID-19 samples were obtained from the United States, Italy and Spain. T cells, B-cell-depleted T cells, or PBMCs supplied cDNA or gDNA.

It was during active infection that Seattle patients were enrolled and then longitudinally followed. CDR1 SGHDT and CDR2 YYEEEE come from the germline V gene. The V end lost 0 bases, the J end lost 0 bases, and 14 bases lay between the germline ends. The CDR3 has 17 amino acids. Sequencing was performed with immunoSEQ multiplex PCR; in TCRdb, only in-frame clones are kept and a portion is missing. The sample includes about 130,000 clones, 75% to 90% of them seen just once. Sequenced material: peripheral blood. The chain combines TRBV5-6 with TRBJ2-3, with D unresolved. This TCR came from a man between 60 and 75 years old with COVID-19, enrolled during active disease. CDR3 amino acids: CASSLAGSDVSTDTQYF. In nucleotides, the CDR3 is TGTGCCAGCAGCTTGGCCGGCAGCGATGTTAGCACAGATACGCAGTATTTT.